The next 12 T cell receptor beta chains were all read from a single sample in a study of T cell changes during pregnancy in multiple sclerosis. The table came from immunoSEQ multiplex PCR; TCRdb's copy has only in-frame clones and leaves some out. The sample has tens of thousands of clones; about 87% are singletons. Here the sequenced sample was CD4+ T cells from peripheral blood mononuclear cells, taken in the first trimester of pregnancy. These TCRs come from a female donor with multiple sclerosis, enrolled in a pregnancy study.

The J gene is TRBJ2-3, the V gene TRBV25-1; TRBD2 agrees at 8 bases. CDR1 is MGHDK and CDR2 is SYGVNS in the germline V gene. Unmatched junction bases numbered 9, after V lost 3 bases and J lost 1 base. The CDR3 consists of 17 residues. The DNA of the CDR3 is TGTGCCAGCAGTGATGGGAGTCGGGGGGGGCGCACAGATACGCAGTATTTT. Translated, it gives CASSDGSRGGRTDTQYF.

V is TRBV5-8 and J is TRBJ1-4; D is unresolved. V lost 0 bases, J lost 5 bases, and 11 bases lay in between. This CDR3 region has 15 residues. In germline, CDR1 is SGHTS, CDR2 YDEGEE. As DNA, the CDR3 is TGTGCCAGCAGCTTGGAAGGCGGTATCAATGAAAAACTGTTTTTT. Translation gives CASSLEGGINEKLFF.

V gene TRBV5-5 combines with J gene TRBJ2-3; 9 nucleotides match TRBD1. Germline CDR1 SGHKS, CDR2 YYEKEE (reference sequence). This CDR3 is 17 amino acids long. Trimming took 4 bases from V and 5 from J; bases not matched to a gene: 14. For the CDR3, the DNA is TGTGCCAGCAGCCTAGGGGGGACAGGGCTGATCGAAGATACGCAGTATTTT. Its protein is CASSLGGTGLIEDTQYF.

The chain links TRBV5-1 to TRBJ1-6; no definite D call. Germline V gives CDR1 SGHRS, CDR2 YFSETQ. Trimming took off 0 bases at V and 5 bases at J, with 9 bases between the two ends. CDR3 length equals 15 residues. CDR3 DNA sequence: TGCGCCAGCAGCTTGGATGTCCAGGATAATTCACCCCTCCACTTT. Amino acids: CASSLDVQDNSPLHF.

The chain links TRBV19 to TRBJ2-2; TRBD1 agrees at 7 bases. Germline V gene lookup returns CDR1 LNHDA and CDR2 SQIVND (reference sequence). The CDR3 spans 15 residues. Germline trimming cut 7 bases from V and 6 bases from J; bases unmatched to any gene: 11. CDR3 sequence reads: CASKDSGRGSGELFF. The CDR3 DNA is TGTGCCAGTAAGGACTCGGGCAGGGGGTCCGGGGAGCTGTTTTTT.

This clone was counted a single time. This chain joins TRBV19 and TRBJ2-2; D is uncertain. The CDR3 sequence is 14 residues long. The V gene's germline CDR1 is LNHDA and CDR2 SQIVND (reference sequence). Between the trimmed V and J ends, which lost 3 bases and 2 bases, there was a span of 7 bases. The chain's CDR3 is CASSIQANTGELFF. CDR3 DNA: TGTGCCAGTAGTATCCAGGCTAACACCGGGGAGCTGTTTTTT.

Here the CDR3 DNA reads TGCGCCAGCAGCCAAGCGGAGTTAATTGAGACCCAGTACTTC. It yields the protein CASSQAELIETQYF. V is TRBV4-1 and J is TRBJ2-5; D ambiguous. The CDR3 covers 14 residues. Germline V gene sequence: CDR1 MGHRA, CDR2 YSYEKL. V lost 1 base to trimming and J lost 5 bases, with 11 bases between them.

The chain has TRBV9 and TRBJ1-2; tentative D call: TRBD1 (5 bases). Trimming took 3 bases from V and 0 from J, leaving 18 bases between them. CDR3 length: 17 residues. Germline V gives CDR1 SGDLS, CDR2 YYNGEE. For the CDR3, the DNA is TGTGCCAGCAGCGCAGATTCCAGGGTCTTAGCTAACTATGGCTACACCTTC. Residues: CASSADSRVLANYGYTF.

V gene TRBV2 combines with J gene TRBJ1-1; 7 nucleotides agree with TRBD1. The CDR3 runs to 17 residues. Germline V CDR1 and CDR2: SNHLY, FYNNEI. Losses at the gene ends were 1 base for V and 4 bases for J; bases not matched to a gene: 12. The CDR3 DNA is TGTGCCAGCAGTGAAGTCGGGACAGTCGGTTTGAGCACTGAAGCTTTCTTT. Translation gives CASSEVGTVGLSTEAFF. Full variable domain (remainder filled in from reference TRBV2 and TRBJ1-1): EPEVTQTPSHQVTQMGQEVILRCVPISNHLYFYWYRQILGQKVEFLVSFYNNEISEKSEIFDDQFSVERPDGSNFTLKIRSTKLEDSAMYFCASSEVGTVGLSTEAFFGQGTRLTVV.

The CDR3 loop is CASSFGGGTGELFF. The CDR3 DNA reads TGCGCCAGCAGCTTCGGCGGTGGGACCGGGGAGCTGTTTTTT. The rearrangement links TRBV5-1 to TRBJ2-2; D remains ambiguous. The CDR3 is 14 amino acids. Per germline, CDR1 SGHRS and CDR2 YFSETQ. The V end lost 2 bases, the J end lost 5 bases, and 10 bases lay between the germline ends.

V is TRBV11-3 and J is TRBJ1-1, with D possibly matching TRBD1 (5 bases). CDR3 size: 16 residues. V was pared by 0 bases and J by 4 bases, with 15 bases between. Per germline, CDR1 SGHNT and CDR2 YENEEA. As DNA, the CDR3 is TGTGCCAGCAGCTTAGATAACTGGGGGAGGGGCACTGAAGCTTTCTTT. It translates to CASSLDNWGRGTEAFF.

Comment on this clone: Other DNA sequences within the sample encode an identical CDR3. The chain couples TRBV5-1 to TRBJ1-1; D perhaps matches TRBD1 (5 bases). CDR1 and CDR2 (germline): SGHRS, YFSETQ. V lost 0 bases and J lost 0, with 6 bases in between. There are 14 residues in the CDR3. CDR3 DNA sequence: TGCGCCAGCAGCTTGGGACAGATGAACACTGAAGCTTTCTTT. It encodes CASSLGQMNTEAFF.